This TCR beta chain was obtained from a study of blood T cell repertoires in COVID-19. The germline V and J ends were trimmed by 7 bases and 2 bases, with 12 bases remaining between them. This CDR3 spans 13 amino acids. Germline CDR1 SGHRS, CDR2 YFSETQ. All enrollees were roughly 18 to 89 years old and from some 24 US areas. Participant reports of clinical history set cohort assignment. Recovered status applied to Cohort 3 donors who had two consecutive negative PCRs. It also applied to those with clearance or with symptom resolution. Generated by immunoSEQ multiplex PCR, the TCRdb table keeps only in-frame clones and is missing some. Of roughly 330,000 clones listed, around 87% are singletons.

This TCR came from a young woman who had recovered from COVID-19. The chain couples TRBV5-1 to TRBJ2-5; D possibly corresponds to TRBD2 (6 bases). Specimen: PBMCs or T cells enriched from blood (not recorded which). The CDR3 nucleotides are TGCGCCAGCGTCGGGACTGTACAAGAGACCCAGTACTTC. Encoded protein: CASVGTVQETQYF.